A selection of T cell receptor beta chains follows, all from one sample in a study of blood T cell repertoires in COVID-19. TCRdb's table, derived via immunoSEQ multiplex PCR, lists solely in-frame clones and lacks some. The profile covers 200,000 to 300,000 clones, with about 68% appearing a single time and over 3% taken by the ten largest. Sequencing input: peripheral blood. The source of these receptors is a woman of 80 years or more with acute or convalescent COVID-19. The CDR3 runs from the conserved cysteine through the conserved F or W. Each record gives: clone size, D gene, J gene, V gene, CDR3 protein, CDR3 DNA. A D gene is named only where the DNA matches it firmly. Clone sizes are given selectively: once, few, many, or a class where the clone is expanded.

size: -; D: TRBD2; J: TRBJ2-1; V: TRBV12-5; CDR3: CASGLGPSGSPFPREQFF; DNA: TGTGCTAGTGGTTTGGGACCTAGCGGGAGTCCCTTTCCCCGGGAGCAGTTCTTC
size: -; D: TRBD1; J: TRBJ1-1; V: TRBV2; CDR3: CASSVTGADTEAFF; DNA: TGTGCCAGCAGTGTGACAGGGGCGGACACTGAAGCTTTCTTT
size: -; D: -; J: TRBJ1-1; V: TRBV10-3; CDR3: CAIRDHRGYTEAFF; DNA: TGTGCCATCAGAGACCATAGGGGTTACACTGAAGCTTTCTTT
size: -; D: -; J: TRBJ1-3; V: TRBV5-1; CDR3: CASSLSGGISGNTIYF; DNA: TGCGCCAGCAGCTTGAGTGGGGGCATCTCTGGAAACACCATATATTTT
size: -; D: TRBD1; J: TRBJ1-4; V: TRBV5-6; CDR3: CASSLAGTGNNEKLFF; DNA: TGTGCCAGCAGCTTGGCCGGGACAGGGAATAATGAAAAACTGTTTTTT
size: -; D: -; J: TRBJ2-2; V: TRBV7-2; CDR3: CASSLEAGRNTGELFF; DNA: TGTGCCAGCAGCTTAGAAGCGGGCAGAAACACCGGGGAGCTGTTTTTT
size: -; D: -; J: TRBJ2-6; V: TRBV4-1; CDR3: CASSQGPGANVLTF; DNA: TGCGCCAGCAGCCAAGGGCCCGGGGCCAACGTCCTGACTTTC
size: -; D: -; J: TRBJ1-1; V: TRBV18; CDR3: CASSPIAGDTEAFF; DNA: TGTGCCAGCTCACCAATAGCGGGTGACACTGAAGCTTTCTTT
size: -; D: TRBD2; J: TRBJ2-2; V: TRBV19; CDR3: CASSTGLAVTAELFF; DNA: TGTGCCAGTAGTACCGGACTAGCGGTGACCGCGGAGCTGTTTTTT
size: -; D: TRBD1; J: TRBJ1-2; V: TRBV10-3; CDR3: CAISSPDRGRDGYTF; DNA: TGTGCCATCAGCTCCCCGGACAGGGGGCGAGATGGCTACACCTTC
size: -; D: TRBD1; J: TRBJ1-1; V: TRBV5-1; CDR3: CASSLANRGQNTEAFF; DNA: TGCGCCAGCAGCCTAGCGAACAGGGGGCAGAACACTGAAGCTTTCTTT
size: -; D: TRBD1; J: TRBJ1-2; V: TRBV6-5; CDR3: CASSYTGTGLRGYTF; DNA: TGTGCCAGCAGTTACACCGGGACAGGGCTTAGGGGCTACACCTTC
size: -; D: -; J: TRBJ2-5; V: TRBV5-4; CDR3: CASSLDMEETQYF; DNA: TGTGCCAGCAGCTTGGACATGGAGGAGACCCAGTACTTC
size: -; D: TRBD1; J: TRBJ1-2; V: TRBV4-3; CDR3: CASSQDPGGNYGYTF; DNA: TGCGCCAGCAGCCAAGATCCAGGGGGGAATTATGGCTACACCTTC
size: once; D: -; J: TRBJ1-6; V: TRBV5-1; CDR3: CASSLDAAASTNSPLHF; DNA: TGCGCCAGCAGCTTGGATGCGGCAGCTTCGACTAATTCACCCCTCCACTTT
size: -; D: TRBD2; J: TRBJ2-7; V: TRBV4-1; CDR3: CASSQEGRGGYEQYF; DNA: TGCGCCAGCAGCCAAGAAGGGAGGGGAGGCTACGAGCAGTACTTC
size: -; D: TRBD1; J: TRBJ1-1; V: TRBV18; CDR3: CASSPETGGTEAFF; DNA: TGTGCCAGCTCACCAGAGACAGGGGGCACTGAAGCTTTCTTT
size: -; D: -; J: TRBJ2-7; V: TRBV5-1; CDR3: CASSLGQTDYEQYF; DNA: TGCGCCAGCAGCCTTGGACAGACCGACTACGAGCAGTACTTC
size: -; D: TRBD1; J: TRBJ1-6; V: TRBV11-3; CDR3: CASSLKRRQGTDSPLHF; DNA: TGTGCCAGCAGCTTAAAACGCCGACAGGGGACGGATTCACCCCTCCACTTT
size: -; D: -; J: TRBJ2-6; V: TRBV10-3; CDR3: CAISGTGSGANVLTF; DNA: TGTGCCATCAGTGGTACAGGGTCAGGGGCCAACGTCCTGACTTTC
size: -; D: TRBD1; J: TRBJ1-6; V: TRBV7-2; CDR3: CASRGTGNNSPLHF; DNA: TGTGCCAGCAGGGGGACAGGAAATAATTCACCCCTCCACTTT
size: -; D: -; J: TRBJ1-4; V: TRBV11-2; CDR3: CASSLGGGNLKEKLFF; DNA: TGTGCCAGCAGCTTAGGAGGAGGGAACCTAAAGGAAAAACTGTTTTTT
size: many; D: TRBD1; J: TRBJ1-2; V: TRBV18; CDR3: CASSHRGGGVENYGYTF; DNA: TGTGCCAGCTCCCACAGGGGAGGCGGAGTGGAAAATTACGGCTACACCTTC
size: -; D: TRBD2; J: TRBJ2-7; V: TRBV18; CDR3: CASSPNGLVVEQYF; DNA: TGTGCCAGCTCACCAAACGGACTAGTCGTCGAGCAGTACTTC
size: -; D: -; J: TRBJ1-4; V: TRBV12-3/TRBV12-4; CDR3: CASSLGSTRAVFF; DNA: TGTGCCAGCAGTTTGGGATCCACGCGGGCTGTGTTTTTT
size: -; D: TRBD1; J: TRBJ1-2; V: TRBV29-1; CDR3: CSADDREGGGYTF; DNA: TGCAGCGCAGATGACAGGGAAGGTGGTGGCTACACCTTC
size: once; D: -; J: TRBJ2-7; V: TRBV7-2; CDR3: CASSLARGTATAYEQYF; DNA: TGTGCCAGCAGCTTAGCGAGAGGGACTGCTACTGCCTACGAGCAGTACTTC
size: -; D: TRBD2; J: TRBJ2-7; V: TRBV15; CDR3: CATSRDQLAAPYEQYF; DNA: TGTGCCACCAGCAGAGATCAGCTAGCGGCTCCCTACGAGCAGTACTTC